This T cell receptor (beta chain) was captured by sequencing in a study of control samples from healthy donors and cancer patients. V lost 2 bases to trimming and J lost 5 bases, with 19 bases between them. The CDR3 loop spans 16 amino acids. Germline values: CDR1 SGHRS, CDR2 YFSETQ. Assay used: immunoSEQ multiplex PCR; TCRdb lists only in-frame clones, some missing. The data show 95,000 to 110,000 clones, around 89% seen once. This chain connects TRBV5-1 to TRBJ2-5; D unclear. Input material: PBMCs. This TCR derives from a man between 60 and 70 years old with lung cancer. The CDR3 spells CASSLPTTFVGETQYF. The CDR3 region has the DNA TGCGCCAGCAGCTTACCTACTACTTTTGTGGGGGAGACCCAGTACTTC.